This entry describes one TCR beta chain. A few counts support this clonotype. The antigen it binds to is not known. No qualities accompany the bases; no much larger clone lies one base away. V is cut back by 0 bases and J by 5 bases, with 9 bases in the junction unmatched. Measured from the cysteine to the phenylalanine, the CDR3 is 18 residues long. Just CDR3 DNA is preserved here, 54 bases in frame from base 1. CDR1 and CDR2, per the germline V gene (reference sequence), are DFQATT and SNEGSKA. The data belong to a study of T cell repertoires in cytomegalovirus infection (dated by TCRdb to the late 2010s). Regarding the research as a whole: Recently identified HLA-C-restricted CMV epitopes, whose presentation resists viral immunomodulation, were targeted by peptide stimulations together with well-studied HLA-B-restricted epitopes. Because public TCR beta signatures pointed to carriage of CMV infection together with the matching HLA type, the HLA type of each donor mattered for the analysis.

TCRdb shows the sequencer as Illumina HiSeq 1500. TCRdb trimmed public reads at Q25 via fastp, called clones via MiXCR and kept in-frame beta chains. Rows are unified per CDR3 protein, each entry keeping the most common DNA and genes. The sample has about 220,000 distinct CDR3 sequences on record, roughly 34% of them singletons. Approximately 60% of the sample lies in the top ten. Study-wide conclusions, independent of this receptor: In both this cohort and an independent cohort of more than 350 donors, the cumulative frequency of public TCR beta family members distinguished carriers of CMV infection plus the relevant HLA type. The ex vivo response was dominated by HLA-C-restricted CMV-specific TCR beta clonotypes, and the single most frequent clonotype in two of eight donors was supplied by these HLA-C-restricted clonotypes.

This specimen's treatment or condition label, interpreted: in vitro stimulation with specific CMV peptide epitopes to enrich CMV-specific T cells. This clonotype was obtained from a human donor in good health (CMV status not recorded). Some clones in this sample may be carry-over from other donors' samples. This sequence uses TRBV20-1 and TRBJ2-1; 14 central nucleotides agree with TRBD2. This specimen consisted of CD8+ T cells from cultured PBMCs, obtained from culture after CMV antigen stimulation. The CDR3: CSARDPVGLAGAHNEQFF. In nucleotide form, the sequence is TGCAGTGCTAGAGATCCGGTGGGACTAGCGGGAGCCCACAATGAGCAGTTCTTC.